This T cell receptor beta chain derives from a study of blood T cells in healthy people across ages. Healthy Caucasian individuals from Russia aged about 6 to 95 were enrolled as donors. A word on this clonotype: Its antigen is currently unknown.

Study conclusions and caveats: Getting older went along with TCR beta diversity per million T cells dropping roughly linearly. When set beside aged donors, long-lived donors presented more naive CD4+ cells and higher diversity.

For the second PCR, which ran for 7 to 11 cycles, a sample-barcoded 5' primer and a J-beta primer mix were used. MiXCR, applied by TCRdb to the 5' RACE reads, yields one record per CDR3 protein. Found here are 1,300,000 or so distinct CDR3 sequences, roughly 60% of them singletons; the top ten hold approximately 7%. The clonotype originates from a man between 18 and 35 years old in good health. Sequencing was performed on blood.

The CDR3, as DNA: TGTGCCAGCAGTTACCTTATTCAGGACTTTGAGCAGTTCTTC. Amino acid sequence: CASSYLIQDFEQFF. The chain combines TRBV6-2 or TRBV6-3 with TRBJ2-1, with TRBD2 as a possible D gene (5 bases). The CDR3 is made up of 14 amino acids. Germline values: CDR1 MNHEY, CDR2 SVGEGT. V lost 2 bases to trimming and J lost 9 bases, with 14 bases between them.